Below are 30 T cell receptor beta chains sequenced from a single sample in a study of blood T cell repertoires in COVID-19 (dated by TCRdb to 2018 to 2020). The library was generated by the immunoSEQ multiplex PCR assay. TCRdb carries this immuneACCESS record with in-frame sequences only. Its versions omit some clonotypes, under half of them owing to an unresolved V gene in the studies checked, with the rest unexplained. Here the sample has roughly 410,000 clones; more than 70% occur a single time. The leading ten clones occupy over 2% of the sample. The sequenced sample consisted of peripheral blood. The receptors derive from a woman aged 55-75 years with COVID-19, enrolled during active disease.

J is TRBJ2-7 and V is TRBV5-1; 10 bases match TRBD1. The CDR3 is made up of 16 amino acids. Per germline, CDR1 SGHRS and CDR2 YFSETQ. Trimming removed 6 bases from V and 7 bases from J; junction bases left unmatched: 16. The CDR3 DNA reads TGCGCCAGCACCTCATACTTGGACAGGGGGTCGAGGGAGCAGTACTTC. It codes for CASTSYLDRGSREQYF. The full variable domain, rest sourced from reference TRBV5-1 and TRBJ2-7, is KAGVTQTPRYLIKTRGQQVTLSCSPISGHRSVSWYQQTPGQGLQFLFEYFSETQRNKGNFPGRFSGRQFSNSRSEMNVSTLELGDSALYLCASTSYLDRGSREQYFGPGTRLTVT.

CDR3 residues: CASSLPGAGETQYF. CDR3 nucleotide sequence: TGTGCCAGCAGCTTGCCTGGGGCGGGGGAGACCCAGTACTTC. The chain carries TRBV5-6 and TRBJ2-5, with a possible D match to TRBD2 (6 bases). The CDR3 is 14 amino acids. The germline V gene encodes CDR1 SGHDT and CDR2 YYEEEE. V was cut by 1 base and J by 5 bases, with 12 bases left in between.

This chain connects TRBV20-1 to TRBJ1-3; tentatively, D is TRBD1 (5 bases). V was trimmed by 7 bases and J by 6 bases, leaving 10 bases between them. This CDR3 has 11 amino acids. The germline gives CDR1 DFQATT, CDR2 SNEGSKA (reference sequence). CDR3 in DNA: TGCAGTGTGTCAGGGAAAAACACCATATATTTT. Encoded protein: CSVSGKNTIYF.

The rearrangement uses TRBV5-1 and TRBJ1-2; 8 bases align to TRBD1. This CDR3 has 15 amino acids. V was pared by 2 bases and J by 4 bases, with 7 bases of the junction left unmatched. CDR1 and CDR2 from the germline V gene are SGHRS and YFSETQ. The CDR3, as DNA: TGCGCCAGCAGCTTTATGACAGGGGAGGGCTATGGCTACACCTTC. It translates to CASSFMTGEGYGYTF.

Concerning this clone itself: The junction differs from germline at one of its ends, possibly a read error. The rearrangement links TRBV4-1 to TRBJ1-1, with D tentatively TRBD1 (6 bases). This CDR3 has 13 residues. CDR1 is MGHRA and CDR2 is YSYEKL in the germline V gene. Here the CDR3 reads CASSHGRDTEAFF. The CDR3, as DNA: TGCGCCAGCAGCCATGGCCGGGACACGGAAGCTTTCTTT.

V usage is TRBV12-3 or TRBV12-4 and J usage is TRBJ1-4; D is ambiguous. V was pared by 0 bases and J by 7 bases, with 6 bases between. The CDR3 consists of 13 residues. The CDR3 bases are TGTGCCAGCAGTTTAGCGGTCAGTGAAAAACTGTTTTTT. Translated: CASSLAVSEKLFF.

This clone was seen a single time. The rearrangement links TRBV9 to TRBJ1-5, with D possibly matching TRBD1 (5 bases). V shed 0 bases and J shed 4 bases, with 11 bases lying between them. Germline V lookup: CDR1 SGDLS, CDR2 YYNGEE. The CDR3 covers 15 residues. DNA of the CDR3: TGTGCCAGCAGCGTAGAGGGGCTTCGGAATCAGCCCCAGCATTTT. This codes for CASSVEGLRNQPQHF.

This chain uses TRBV12-3 or TRBV12-4 with TRBJ1-5, with D tentatively TRBD1 (5 bases). The ends were cut back, 1 base at V and 6 bases at J, with 7 bases in the middle. The CDR3 contains 13 residues. The CDR3 nucleotides read TGTGCCAGCAGTTTAGGGGGGGTTCAGCCCCAGCATTTT. This encodes CASSLGGVQPQHF.

V and J are TRBV5-1 and TRBJ2-2; 8 bases map to TRBD2. The germline V gene has CDR1 SGHRS and CDR2 YFSETQ. There are 16 residues in the CDR3. With V trimmed by 1 base and J by 4 bases, 6 bases remained unmatched. This CDR3 is CASSLLGGGTTGELFF. CDR3 coding DNA: TGCGCCAGCAGCTTGCTTGGCGGGGGGACCACCGGGGAGCTGTTTTTT. Using reference TRBV5-1 and TRBJ2-2 for the parts outside the CDR3, the full variable domain is KAGVTQTPRYLIKTRGQQVTLSCSPISGHRSVSWYQQTPGQGLQFLFEYFSETQRNKGNFPGRFSGRQFSNSRSEMNVSTLELGDSALYLCASSLLGGGTTGELFFGEGSRLTVL.

The chain has TRBV19 and TRBJ2-7, with TRBD1 matching 10 bases. The CDR3 contains 15 residues. The germline CDR1 and CDR2 sequences are LNHDA and SQIVND (reference sequence). V gave up 3 bases and J gave up 5 bases; unmatched junction bases: 7. The DNA for the CDR3 is TGTGCCAGTAGTATCGCGGGACAGGGGTTAAACGAGCAGTACTTC. It encodes CASSIAGQGLNEQYF.

In this sample, this clone turned up a few times. The V call is TRBV5-1, the J call TRBJ2-2; 10 bases align to TRBD1. The CDR3 covers 16 residues. Per the germline V gene, CDR1 is SGHRS and CDR2 is YFSETQ. V was pared by 3 bases and J by 3 bases, with 5 bases of the junction left unmatched. This CDR3 reads CASSYRTGGYTGELFF. As DNA, the CDR3 is TGCGCCAGCAGCTATAGGACAGGGGGATACACCGGGGAGCTGTTTTTT.

The chain links TRBV5-6 to TRBJ1-2, with TRBD1 matching over 7 bases. The CDR3 has 16 amino acids. V lost 5 bases, J lost 2 bases, and 12 bases stayed unmatched. Germline loops: CDR1 SGHDT, CDR2 YYEEEE. In DNA form, the CDR3 reads TGTGCCAGCAGGACAGTTGGGGACAGCTTAAACTATGGCTACACCTTC. Amino acid sequence: CASRTVGDSLNYGYTF.

This clone appeared once. The genes are TRBV14 and TRBJ2-3; TRBD2 is a possible D gene (6 bases). Trimming cost V 1 base and J 14 bases, with 13 bases left between them. CDR3 length: 12 amino acids. The germline CDR1 and CDR2 sequences are SGHDN and FVKESK. DNA for the CDR3: TGTGCCAGCAGCCAAGGACGGGGGATCGCGTATTTT. Translation gives CASSQGRGIAYF.

This sequence joins TRBV7-2 and TRBJ1-5; D is unresolved. Germline V gives CDR1 SGHTA, CDR2 FQGNSA. Trimming took off 6 bases at V and 4 bases at J, with 13 bases between the two ends. There are 14 residues in the CDR3. CDR3 loop: CASRSLGGNQPQHF. The CDR3 DNA follows: TGTGCCAGCAGGTCGCTGGGAGGGAATCAGCCCCAGCATTTT.

The rearrangement uses TRBV20-1 and TRBJ1-2; D gene ambiguous. Trimming removed 6 bases at V and 5 bases at J, with 10 bases between. From germline, CDR1 is DFQATT and CDR2 SNEGSKA (reference sequence). The length of the CDR3 is 11 residues. CDR3 DNA: TGCAGTGCCCCGTCGGGGTATGGCTACACCTTC. Residues: CSAPSGYGYTF.

Remarks on this clone: Other DNA sequences of this sample code for an identical CDR3. V gene TRBV7-8 combines with J gene TRBJ1-5; D may be TRBD1 (5 bases). Per germline, CDR1 SGHVS and CDR2 FQNEAQ. This CDR3 is built from 14 residues. The ends were cut back, 2 bases at V and 3 bases at J, with 8 bases in the middle. The CDR3 DNA sequence: TGTGCCAGCAGCTTACAGGGAAACAATCAGCCCCAGCATTTT. Its translation is CASSLQGNNQPQHF.

This rearrangement joins TRBV5-1 to TRBJ2-3, with TRBD2 matching over 14 bases. The germline V gene encodes CDR1 SGHRS and CDR2 YFSETQ. This CDR3 contains 16 residues. V trimming: 3 bases; J trimming: 7 bases; junction bases outside the gene matches: 7. The CDR3 loop reads CASSSSGLAGANTQYF. The CDR3 DNA follows: TGCGCCAGCAGCTCCTCGGGACTAGCGGGGGCAAATACGCAGTATTTT.

This chain connects TRBV5-5 to TRBJ1-5; TRBD1 agrees at 9 bases. The CDR3 totals 16 residues. Germline-derived CDR1 and CDR2 are SGHKS and YYEKEE (reference sequence). The trim removed 4 bases at V and 4 bases at J, leaving 9 bases unmatched. CDR3 loop: CASSPGQGLWNQPQHF. CDR3 in DNA: TGTGCCAGCAGCCCGGGACAGGGCCTTTGGAATCAGCCCCAGCATTTT. The complete variable domain, with remaining parts taken from reference TRBV5-5 and TRBJ1-5, reads DAGVTQSPTHLIKTRGQQVTLRCSPISGHKSVSWYQQVLGQGPQFIFQYYEKEERGRGNFPDRFSARQFPNYSSELNVNALLLGDSALYLCASSPGQGLWNQPQHFGDGTRLSIL.

The genes are TRBV3-1 (or the pseudogene TRBV3-2) and TRBJ1-5; D gene unclear. Between the trimmed V and J ends, which lost 4 bases and 7 bases, there was a span of 11 bases. This CDR3 contains 13 residues. The germline CDR1 and CDR2 sequences are LGHDT and YNNKEL (reference sequence). CDR3 in DNA: TGTGCCAGCAGCCGGGCAGGTTTACAGCCCCAGCATTTT. This sequence encodes CASSRAGLQPQHF.

The genes are TRBV6-1 and TRBJ1-6; perhaps TRBD1 as D (5 bases). CDR1 and CDR2 from the germline V gene are MNHNS and SASEGT. Between the trimmed V and J ends, which lost 2 bases and 10 bases, there was a span of 12 bases. This CDR3 has 14 amino acids. CDR3 bases: TGTGCCAGCAGTGAAAGCAGGGAAGGCTCACCCCTCCACTTT. Protein: CASSESREGSPLHF.

This clone was counted at least ten times. This sequence joins TRBV6-4 and TRBJ1-6; tentative D call: TRBD1 (5 bases). Deletions cut 6 bases from V and 8 bases from J, with 14 bases between. From germline, CDR1 is MRHNA and CDR2 SNTAGT. The CDR3 runs to 14 residues. The CDR3, as DNA: TGTGCCAGCAGCCCTCGGGGGGGAGATTCACCCCTCCACTTT. It translates to CASSPRGGDSPLHF.

The chain carries TRBV7-9 and TRBJ2-1; 7 bases are shared with TRBD1. Unmatched junction bases numbered 8, after V lost 4 bases and J lost 5 bases. CDR1 and CDR2 from the germline V gene are SEHNR and FQNEAQ (reference sequence). This CDR3 is built from 15 residues. The CDR3 spells CASSSIDRANNEQFF. The CDR3 DNA sequence: TGTGCCAGCAGCTCTATAGACAGGGCGAACAATGAGCAGTTCTTC. The variable domain in full, with the rest retrieved from reference TRBV7-9 and TRBJ2-1, is DTGVSQNPRHKITKRGQNVTFRCDPISEHNRLYWYRQTLGQGPEFLTYFQNEAQLEKSRLLSDRFSAERPKGSFSTLEIQRTEQGDSAMYLCASSSIDRANNEQFFGPGTRLTVL.

The rearrangement links TRBV3-1 (or the pseudogene TRBV3-2) to TRBJ1-3; D unclear. Trimming left V 1 base short and J 3 bases short, with 7 bases between. Germline loops: CDR1 LGHDT, CDR2 YNNKEL (reference sequence). The CDR3 extends over 14 amino acids. CDR3 loop: CASSQVTSGNTIYF. As DNA, the CDR3 is TGTGCCAGCAGCCAAGTGACAAGTGGAAACACCATATATTTT.

This clone was seen only a few times. The chain is built from TRBV25-1 and TRBJ2-2; D perhaps matches TRBD2 (6 bases). Trimming shortened V by 6 bases and J by 6 bases, and 11 bases separated the two germline ends. Looked up from germline, CDR1 is MGHDK and CDR2 is SYGVNS. This CDR3 spans 13 amino acids. The DNA of the CDR3 is TGTGCCAGCAGGCTACGGGACTCCGGGGAGCTGTTTTTT. Amino acids: CASRLRDSGELFF.

The chain employs TRBV5-1 and TRBJ1-1; D gene unclear. Trimming pared 1 base from V and 6 bases from J, leaving 13 bases between. Per the germline V gene, CDR1 is SGHRS and CDR2 is YFSETQ. The CDR3 loop spans 14 amino acids. The CDR3 DNA reads TGCGCCAGCAGCTTGATCGGGGAAGTAGCTGAAGCTTTCTTT. This encodes CASSLIGEVAEAFF.

In its sample, this clone was seen once. The rearrangement joins TRBV27 to TRBJ1-2; 9 bases map to TRBD1. Germline CDR1 is MNHEY and CDR2 is SMNVEV (reference sequence). Losses at the gene ends were 5 bases for V and 8 bases for J; bases not matched to a gene: 9. The CDR3 consists of 14 residues. CDR3 residues: CASSPGTGLRGYTF. The CDR3 nucleotides are TGTGCCAGCAGTCCCGGGACAGGGCTCCGGGGCTACACCTTC.

This sequence joins TRBV27 and TRBJ1-4; TRBD1 aligns across 8 bases. V was clipped by 10 bases and J by 6 bases; unmatched bases: 13. The CDR3 totals 15 residues. CDR1 MNHEY and CDR2 SMNVEV come from the germline V gene (reference sequence). CDR3 amino acids: CATSRGQTPYEKLFF. CDR3 in DNA: TGTGCCACCTCCAGGGGGCAGACCCCATATGAAAAACTGTTTTTT.

The J gene is TRBJ2-1, the V gene TRBV5-1; 7 nucleotides align to TRBD1. This CDR3 contains 13 residues. Germline values: CDR1 SGHRS, CDR2 YFSETQ. Germline trimming cut 0 bases from V and 8 bases from J; bases unmatched to any gene: 2. This CDR3 is CASSLGQGDEQFF. The CDR3 region has the DNA TGCGCCAGCAGCTTGGGGCAGGGGGATGAGCAGTTCTTC. The variable domain in full, with the rest retrieved from reference TRBV5-1 and TRBJ2-1, is KAGVTQTPRYLIKTRGQQVTLSCSPISGHRSVSWYQQTPGQGLQFLFEYFSETQRNKGNFPGRFSGRQFSNSRSEMNVSTLELGDSALYLCASSLGQGDEQFFGPGTRLTVL.

The genes are TRBV7-9 and TRBJ1-2; D is unresolved. V was cut by 7 bases and J by 7 bases, with 16 bases left in between. Germline assignment: CDR1 SEHNR and CDR2 FQNEAQ (reference sequence). This CDR3 region has 13 residues. CDR3 nucleotides: TGTGCCAGCACCCCCAACACCGCCGCTGGCTACACCTTC. It translates to CASTPNTAAGYTF.

The CDR3 DNA reads as TGTGCCAGCAGCTTAACGCGGGGAAGCTATGGCTACACCTTC. It translates to CASSLTRGSYGYTF. The gene calls are TRBV7-8 and TRBJ1-2; D unresolved. Per the germline V gene, CDR1 is SGHVS and CDR2 is FQNEAQ. The CDR3 extends over 14 amino acids. The V and J ends lost 2 bases and 4 bases respectively, with 11 bases between them.